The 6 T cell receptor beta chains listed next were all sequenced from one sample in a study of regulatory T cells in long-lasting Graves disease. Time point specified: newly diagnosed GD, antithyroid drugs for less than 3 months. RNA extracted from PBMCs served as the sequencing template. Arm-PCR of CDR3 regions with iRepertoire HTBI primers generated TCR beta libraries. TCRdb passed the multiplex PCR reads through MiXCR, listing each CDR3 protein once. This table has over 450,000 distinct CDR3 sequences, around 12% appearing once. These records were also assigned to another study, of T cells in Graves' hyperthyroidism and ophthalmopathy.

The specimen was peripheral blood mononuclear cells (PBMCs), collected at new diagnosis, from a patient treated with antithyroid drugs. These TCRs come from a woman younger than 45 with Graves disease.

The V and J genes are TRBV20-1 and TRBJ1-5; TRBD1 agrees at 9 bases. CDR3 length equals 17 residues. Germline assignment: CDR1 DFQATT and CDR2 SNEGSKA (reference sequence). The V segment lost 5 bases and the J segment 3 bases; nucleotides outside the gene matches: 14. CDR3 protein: CSALDRGNPFSNQPQHF. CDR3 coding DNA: TGCAGTGCTCTGGACAGGGGAAACCCTTTCTCCAATCAGCCCCAGCATTTT.

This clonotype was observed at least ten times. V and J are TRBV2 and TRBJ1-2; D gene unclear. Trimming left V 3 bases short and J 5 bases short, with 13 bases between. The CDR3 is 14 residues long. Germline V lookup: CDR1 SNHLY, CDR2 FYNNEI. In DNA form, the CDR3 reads TGTGCCAGCAGTGAGGCCAGGCTGGGGTATGGCTACACCTTC. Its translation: CASSEARLGYGYTF.

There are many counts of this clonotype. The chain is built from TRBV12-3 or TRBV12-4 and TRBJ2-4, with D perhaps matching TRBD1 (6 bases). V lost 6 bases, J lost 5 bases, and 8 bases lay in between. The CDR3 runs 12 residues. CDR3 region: CASRRTENIQYF. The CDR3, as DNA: TGTGCCAGCAGGAGGACAGAAAACATTCAGTACTTC.

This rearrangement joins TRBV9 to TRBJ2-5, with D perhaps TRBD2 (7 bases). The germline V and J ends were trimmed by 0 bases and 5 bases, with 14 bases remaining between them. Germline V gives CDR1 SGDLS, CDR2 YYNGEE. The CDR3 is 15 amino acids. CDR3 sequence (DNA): TGTGCCAGCAGCGTAGCGTGGGGGGGGCGGGAGACCCAGTACTTC. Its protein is CASSVAWGGRETQYF.

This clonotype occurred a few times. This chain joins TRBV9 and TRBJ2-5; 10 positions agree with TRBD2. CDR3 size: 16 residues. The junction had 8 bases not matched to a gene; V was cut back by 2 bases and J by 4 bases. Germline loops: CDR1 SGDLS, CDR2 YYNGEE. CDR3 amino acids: CASSVRAGGPGETQYF. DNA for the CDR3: TGTGCCAGCAGCGTTAGAGCGGGAGGGCCTGGAGAGACCCAGTACTTC. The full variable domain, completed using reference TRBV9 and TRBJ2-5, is DSGVTQTPKHLITATGQRVTLRCSPRSGDLSVYWYQQSLDQGLQFLIQYYNGEERAKGNILERFSAQQFPDLHSELNLSSLELGDSALYFCASSVRAGGPGETQYFGPGTRLLVL.

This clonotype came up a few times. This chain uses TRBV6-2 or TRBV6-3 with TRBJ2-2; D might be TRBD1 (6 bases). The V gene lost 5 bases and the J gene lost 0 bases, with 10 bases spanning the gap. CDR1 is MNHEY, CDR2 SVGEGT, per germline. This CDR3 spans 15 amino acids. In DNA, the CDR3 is TGTGCCAGCAGTAACAGGGTAGCGAACACCGGGGAGCTGTTTTTT. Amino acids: CASSNRVANTGELFF.